The next 7 T cell receptor beta chains were all read from a single sample in a study of T-cell memory formation after mild COVID-19. In TCRdb, the 5' RACE reads were re-called with MiXCR into one record per CDR3 protein. The table has some 200,000 distinct CDR3 sequences, roughly 23% seen once. Sequencing was performed on PBMCs or a T cell subset sorted from them (not recorded which). All receptors derive from an adult woman who had mild COVID-19 (a few samples of this study predate the infection). Cell type and time point are not known.

V gene TRBV2 combines with J gene TRBJ2-3; possible D gene TRBD1, 6 bases. CDR1 and CDR2 from the germline V gene are SNHLY and FYNNEI. Trimming removed 7 bases from V and 3 bases from J, with 14 bases in between. The CDR3 loop spans 14 amino acids. As DNA, the CDR3 is TGTGCCAGCACCAAACAGGGTATGACAGATACGCAGTATTTT. Translating it yields CASTKQGMTDTQYF.

This clonotype was seen repeatedly, ten times or more. The chain links TRBV3-1 to TRBJ2-7; D is undetermined. V was pared by 0 bases and J by 0 bases, with 6 bases between. Germline V gives CDR1 LGHDT, CDR2 YNNKEL (reference sequence). The CDR3 spans 14 residues. DNA for the CDR3: TGTGCCAGCAGCCAAGATACGCTCTCCTACGAGCAGTACTTC. This sequence encodes CASSQDTLSYEQYF.

There are a few counts of this clonotype. V usage is TRBV20-1 and J usage is TRBJ2-4; D is perhaps TRBD1 (5 bases). V was pared by 2 bases and J by 0 bases, with 8 bases between. From germline, CDR1 is DFQATT and CDR2 SNEGSKA (reference sequence). The CDR3 runs 14 residues. CDR3: CSARIREAKNIQYF. CDR3 DNA: TGCAGTGCTAGAATCAGGGAAGCCAAAAACATTCAGTACTTC.

This chain links TRBV6-6 with TRBJ2-3; 7 bases map to TRBD2. The CDR3 totals 15 residues. The germline gives CDR1 MNHNY, CDR2 SVGAGI (reference sequence). V trimming: 5 bases; J trimming: 6 bases; junction bases outside the gene matches: 11. The CDR3 sequence: CASSLFGGERDTQYF. Written as DNA, the CDR3 is TGTGCCAGCAGTCTCTTTGGGGGGGAGAGGGATACGCAGTATTTT.

The chain couples TRBV3-1 to TRBJ2-5; 8 nucleotides align to TRBD1. The V gene's germline CDR1 is LGHDT and CDR2 YNNKEL (reference sequence). Losses at the gene ends were 8 bases for V and 4 bases for J; bases not matched to a gene: 6. This CDR3 spans 13 amino acids. The CDR3 is CASLDRGGETQYF. The CDR3 region has the DNA TGTGCCAGCCTTGACAGGGGAGGAGAGACCCAGTACTTC.

This rearrangement joins TRBV27 to TRBJ2-7; no clear D. Germline V gene data show CDR1 as MNHEY and CDR2 as SMNVEV (reference sequence). V lost 0 bases, J lost 2 bases, and 5 bases lay in between. The CDR3 sequence is 13 residues long. CDR3 DNA sequence: TGTGCCAGCAGTTTATCCTACCCCTACGAGCAGTACTTC. Translation gives CASSLSYPYEQYF.

This clonotype was seen a few times. The rearrangement joins TRBV29-1 to TRBJ2-5; no clear D gene. The CDR3 is made up of 12 amino acids. Germline V CDR1 and CDR2: SQVTM, ANQGSEA. V lost 6 bases and J 2 bases, leaving 10 bases between the germline ends. CDR3 protein: CSVLGIQETQYF. CDR3 DNA sequence: TGCAGCGTCCTTGGGATACAAGAGACCCAGTACTTC.